The 7 T cell receptor beta chains given below trace back to one sample, sequenced in a study of CD8+CD57+ T cells in acquired aplastic anemia. TCR beta VDJ and CDR3 profiling used genomic DNA as template. Each CDR3 protein is one row after TCRdb ran MiXCR on the reads. The sample shows under 200,000 distinct CDR3 sequences, about half of them seen only once. CD8+CD57+ cell expansion, shown by flow cytometry, had occurred in the patients selected for sequencing. The sequencing sample was made of sorted CD4+, CD8+, or CD8+CD57+ T cells (not recorded which) from PBMCs. These receptors were collected from a human donor with aplastic anemia.

The J gene is TRBJ2-7, the V gene TRBV25-1; 7 nucleotides match TRBD2. The CDR3 loop spans 11 amino acids. The V gene end was trimmed by 8 bases and the J gene end by 2 bases; junction bases not matched to a gene: 0. Germline values: CDR1 MGHDK, CDR2 SYGVNS. In DNA, the CDR3 is TGTGCCAGCCGGGAGGCCTACGAGCAGTACTTC. It is translated as CASREAYEQYF.

This clonotype has a single count. The chain has TRBV12-3 or TRBV12-4 and TRBJ1-1; D is undetermined. The CDR3 sequence is 14 residues long. The V gene lost 8 bases and the J gene lost 3 bases, with 16 bases spanning the gap. The CDR3 reads CASSREGEYTEAFF. The DNA for the CDR3 is TGTGCCAGCTCTAGAGAGGGCGAGTACACTGAAGCTTTCTTT.

The chain uses TRBV29-1 and TRBJ2-7; D is ambiguous. Per the germline V gene, CDR1 is SQVTM and CDR2 is ANQGSEA. CDR3 length equals 11 residues. V lost 6 bases to trimming and J lost 7 bases, with 13 bases between them. The CDR3 nucleotides read TGCAGCGTGGGTGAATCCCGGGAGCAGTACTTC. Protein sequence: CSVGESREQYF.

This CDR3 is CASSPGTTQETQYF. DNA of the CDR3: TGTGCCAGCAGCCCTGGGACTACCCAAGAGACCCAGTACTTC. The V call is TRBV10-3, the J call TRBJ2-5; 7 bases match TRBD2. After removal of 10 bases from V and 1 base from J, the junction contained 9 bases not matched to a gene. The V gene's germline CDR1 is ENHRY and CDR2 SYGVKD. CDR3 length: 14 amino acids.

The chain carries TRBV15 and TRBJ1-1; D remains ambiguous. Trimming left V 8 bases short and J 4 bases short, with 14 bases between. This CDR3 spans 13 amino acids. Germline values: CDR1 LNHNV, CDR2 YYDKDF (reference sequence). As DNA, the CDR3 is TGTGCCACCGCTGCCCCGAGGACCACTGAAGCTTTCTTT. Amino acids: CATAAPRTTEAFF.

The V gene is TRBV6-5, the J gene TRBJ1-6, with 9 bases matching TRBD1. The germline gives CDR1 MNHEY, CDR2 SVGAGI. CDR3 length equals 15 residues. Trimming at V came to 4 bases and at J to 10 bases, leaving 8 bases not matched to a gene. The CDR3 loop reads CASSFGGTGLSPLHF. CDR3 in DNA: TGTGCCAGCAGTTTTGGGGGGACAGGGTTGTCACCCCTCCACTTT.

The chain uses TRBV5-1 and TRBJ2-3, with D possibly being TRBD1 (6 bases). Germline V gene data show CDR1 as SGHRS and CDR2 as YFSETQ. CDR3 size: 15 residues. V was cut by 4 bases and J by 1 base, with 13 bases left in between. The CDR3 sequence: CASSTGTFRTDTQYF. CDR3 coding DNA: TGCGCCAGCAGCACGGGGACATTTCGCACAGATACGCAGTATTTT. The full variable domain, completed using reference TRBV5-1 and TRBJ2-3, is KAGVTQTPRYLIKTRGQQVTLSCSPISGHRSVSWYQQTPGQGLQFLFEYFSETQRNKGNFPGRFSGRQFSNSRSEMNVSTLELGDSALYLCASSTGTFRTDTQYFGPGTRLTVL.